This TCR beta chain was recorded in a study of Graves' ophthalmopathy and Graves' hyperthyroidism. This CDR3 comprises 13 residues. V gave up 0 bases and J gave up 5 bases, with 10 bases separating them. Germline assignment: CDR1 DFQATT and CDR2 SNEGSKA (reference sequence). The authors amplified TCR beta CDR3 regions from RNA transcripts. The first-round RT-PCR employed HTBI primers together with the Qiagen OneStep RT-PCR kit. A multiplex PCR was then performed as the second round. TCRdb re-derived calls from the multiplex PCR reads in MiXCR, one entry per CDR3 protein. The sample has about 500,000 distinct CDR3 sequences; about 15% are singletons. This clonotype has a count of ten or more.

The chain is built from TRBV20-1 and TRBJ2-5, with D tentatively TRBD2 (6 bases). The TCR originated in a woman aged 25 to 45 with Graves' ophthalmopathy. Sequencing input: blood. Here the CDR3 DNA reads TGCAGTGCTAGAGATATGGGGAGGGAGACCCAGTACTTC. Its protein product is CSARDMGRETQYF.